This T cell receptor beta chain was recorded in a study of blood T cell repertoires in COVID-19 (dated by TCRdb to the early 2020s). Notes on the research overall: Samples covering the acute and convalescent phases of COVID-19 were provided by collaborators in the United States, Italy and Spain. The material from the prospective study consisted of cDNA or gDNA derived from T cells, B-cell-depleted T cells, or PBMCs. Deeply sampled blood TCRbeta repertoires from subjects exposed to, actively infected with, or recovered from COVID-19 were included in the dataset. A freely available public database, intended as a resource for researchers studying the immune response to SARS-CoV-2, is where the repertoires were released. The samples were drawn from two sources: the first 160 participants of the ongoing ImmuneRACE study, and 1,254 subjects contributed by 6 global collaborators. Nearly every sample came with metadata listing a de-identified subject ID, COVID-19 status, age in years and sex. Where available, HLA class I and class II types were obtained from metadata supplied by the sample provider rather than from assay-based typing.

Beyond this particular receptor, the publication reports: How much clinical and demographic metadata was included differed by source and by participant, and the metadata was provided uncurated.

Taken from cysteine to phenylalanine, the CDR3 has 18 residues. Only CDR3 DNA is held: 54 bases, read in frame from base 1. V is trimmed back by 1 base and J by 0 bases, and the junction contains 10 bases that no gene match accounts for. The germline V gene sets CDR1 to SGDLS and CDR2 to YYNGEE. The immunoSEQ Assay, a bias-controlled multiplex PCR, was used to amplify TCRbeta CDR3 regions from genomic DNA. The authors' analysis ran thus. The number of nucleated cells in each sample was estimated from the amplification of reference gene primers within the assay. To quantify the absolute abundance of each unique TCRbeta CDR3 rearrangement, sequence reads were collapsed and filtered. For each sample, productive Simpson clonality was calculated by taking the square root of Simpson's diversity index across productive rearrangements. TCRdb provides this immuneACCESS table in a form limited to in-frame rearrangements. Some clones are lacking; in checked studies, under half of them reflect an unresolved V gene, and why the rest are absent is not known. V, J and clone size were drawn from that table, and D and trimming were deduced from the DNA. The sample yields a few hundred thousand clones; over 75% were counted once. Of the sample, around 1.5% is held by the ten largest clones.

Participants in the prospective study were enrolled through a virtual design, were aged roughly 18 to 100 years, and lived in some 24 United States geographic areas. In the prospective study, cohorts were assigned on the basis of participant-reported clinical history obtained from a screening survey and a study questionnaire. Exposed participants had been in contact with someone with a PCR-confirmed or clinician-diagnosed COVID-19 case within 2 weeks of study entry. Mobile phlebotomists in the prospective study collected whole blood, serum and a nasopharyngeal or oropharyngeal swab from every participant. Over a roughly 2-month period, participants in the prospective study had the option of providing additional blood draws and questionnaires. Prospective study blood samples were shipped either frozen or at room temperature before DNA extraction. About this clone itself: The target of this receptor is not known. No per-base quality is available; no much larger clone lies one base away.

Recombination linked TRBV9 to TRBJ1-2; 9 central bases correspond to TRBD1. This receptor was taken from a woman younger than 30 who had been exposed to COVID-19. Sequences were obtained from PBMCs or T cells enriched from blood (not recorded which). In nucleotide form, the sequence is TGTGCCAGCAGCGTATTTCCCGGGACAGGGCACCCTAACTATGGCTACACCTTC. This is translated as CASSVFPGTGHPNYGYTF. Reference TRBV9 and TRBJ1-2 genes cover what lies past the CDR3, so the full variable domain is DSGVTQTPKHLITATGQRVTLRCSPRSGDLSVYWYQQSLDQGLQFLIQYYNGEERAKGNILERFSAQQFPDLHSELNLSSLELGDSALYFCASSVFPGTGHPNYGYTFGSGTRLTVV.